This T cell receptor beta chain was captured in a study of T cell responses to AZD1222 COVID-19 vaccine. Study-wide findings and caveats: The donor cohort was predominantly white British with a female majority, and clonal diversity may have been underestimated. A rise in Spike-specific TCR breadth and depth followed two AZD1222 doses.

Repertoires were generated with immunoSEQ multiplex PCR, while TCRdb's copy carries only in-frame clones and drops some. Of some 130,000 clones listed, 93% were seen once; the top ten hold roughly 5%. CDR1 MDHEN and CDR2 SYDVKM come from the germline V gene. The CDR3 contains 17 residues. V gave up 6 bases and J gave up 0 bases, with 21 bases separating them. Note on this clone: Its antigen is currently unknown.

V and J are TRBV28 and TRBJ2-7; tentative D call: TRBD2 (5 bases). The material sequenced was peripheral blood, taken on day 0 of AZD1222 vaccination. The source of this sequence is an adult in good health. The CDR3: CASSYLRVLPYSYEQYF. Written as DNA, the CDR3 is TGTGCCAGCAGCTACTTGAGGGTCCTACCTTACTCCTACGAGCAGTACTTC.